The 26 T cell receptor beta chains below come from one sample, sequenced in a study of CD8+CD57+ T cells in acquired aplastic anemia. Profiling that covered TCR beta VDJ and CDR3 relied on genomic DNA as its template. In TCRdb, the reads were re-called with MiXCR into one record per CDR3 protein. The top ten clones hold about 17% of a sample with about 190,000 distinct CDR3 sequences, roughly 56% of them seen once. The sample comprised sorted CD4+, CD8+, or CD8+CD57+ T cells (not recorded which) from PBMCs. These receptor sequences come from a human donor in good health, serving as a control.

This clonotype was recorded once. CDR3: CASRTSGRAETQYF. The DNA of the CDR3 is TGTGCCAGTAGGACTAGCGGGAGGGCGGAGACCCAGTACTTC. V gene TRBV25-1 combines with J gene TRBJ2-5, with TRBD2 identical over 15 bases. Losses at the gene ends were 9 bases for V and 5 bases for J; bases not matched to a gene: 4. The V gene's germline CDR1 is MGHDK and CDR2 SYGVNS. The CDR3 runs to 14 residues.

V usage is TRBV7-2 and J usage is TRBJ2-7; TRBD2 aligns across 7 bases. Trimming cost V 5 bases and J 0 bases; bases outside gene matches: 7. The CDR3 totals 15 residues. CDR1 and CDR2 (germline): SGHTA, FQGNSA. The CDR3 nucleotides are TGTGCCAGCAGCACACAGCGGGGAATCTCCTACGAGCAGTACTTC. It specifies CASSTQRGISYEQYF.

This chain joins TRBV5-1 and TRBJ1-6; D unresolved. The germline gives CDR1 SGHRS, CDR2 YFSETQ. Trimming took off 5 bases at V and 11 bases at J, with 23 bases between the two ends. The CDR3 has 16 amino acids. The CDR3: CASRPTGRLGGTPLHF. CDR3 DNA sequence: TGCGCCAGCAGGCCAACCGGACGGCTAGGAGGGACACCCCTCCACTTT.

The chain employs TRBV24-1 and TRBJ1-2; D not certain. V was cut by 4 bases and J by 4 bases, with 12 bases left in between. CDR3 length: 14 amino acids. CDR1 and CDR2 from the germline V gene are KGHDR and SFDVKD. The CDR3 DNA follows: TGTGCCACCAGTGACCATGACGGGTTCTATGGCTACACCTTC. It yields the protein CATSDHDGFYGYTF.

The chain employs TRBV19 and TRBJ1-2, with 9 bases fitting TRBD1. The junction had 3 bases not matched to a gene; V was cut back by 3 bases and J by 7 bases. The CDR3 covers 13 residues. CDR1 LNHDA and CDR2 SQIVND come from the germline V gene (reference sequence). The CDR3 region has the DNA TGTGCCAGTAGTATGTGGGACAGGGTTGGCTACACCTTC. Translating it yields CASSMWDRVGYTF.

Written as DNA, the CDR3 is TGTGCCAGCAGCCACAGGGGAGGCAATCAGCCCCAGCATTTT. It encodes CASSHRGGNQPQHF. The gene calls are TRBV3-2 and TRBJ1-5; no check of the table's D call, TRBD1, against the DNA was made. TRBV3-2 counts as a pseudogene. The CDR3 spans 14 residues.

V usage is TRBV29-1 and J usage is TRBJ2-7, with D possibly matching TRBD1 (6 bases). V lost 5 bases and J 9 bases, leaving 17 bases between the germline ends. The germline CDR1 and CDR2 sequences are SQVTM and ANQGSEA. The CDR3 is 12 residues long. CDR3 DNA sequence: TGCAGCGTTCGAACAGGGACGCACGGGCAGTACTTC. As protein: CSVRTGTHGQYF.

The chain joins TRBV20-1 to TRBJ2-5; D tentatively fits TRBD1 or TRBD2 (5 bases each). Deletions cut 5 bases from V and 5 bases from J, with 9 bases between. Germline-derived CDR1 and CDR2 are DFQATT and SNEGSKA (reference sequence). This CDR3 contains 11 residues. CDR3 DNA sequence: TGCAGTGCTCGACAGCGGGAGACCCAGTACTTC. The encoded protein is CSARQRETQYF.

This clonotype appeared many times. This chain uses TRBV15 with TRBJ1-5; no reliable D call. Trimming took off 5 bases at V and 1 base at J, with 21 bases between the two ends. The CDR3 consists of 18 residues. The germline V gene encodes CDR1 LNHNV and CDR2 YYDKDF (reference sequence). The chain's CDR3 is CATSRRFLGKVSNQPQHF. CDR3 sequence (DNA): TGTGCCACCAGCCGGCGGTTTCTCGGGAAGGTGAGCAATCAGCCCCAGCATTTT. Complete variable domain (other parts from reference TRBV15 and TRBJ1-5): DAMVIQNPRYQVTQFGKPVTLSCSQTLNHNVMYWYQQKSSQAPKLLFHYYDKDFNNEADTPDNFQSRRPNTSFCFLDIRSPGLGDTAMYLCATSRRFLGKVSNQPQHFGDGTRLSIL.

The sample holds a few counts of this clonotype. The chain joins TRBV28 to TRBJ1-1, with 9 bases lining up with TRBD1. The CDR3 is made up of 16 amino acids. V lost 3 bases and J lost 3; bases outside the gene matches: 8. Germline CDR1 MDHEN, CDR2 SYDVKM. The CDR3 reads CASSLDRGQGDTEAFF. The CDR3 nucleotides read TGTGCCAGCAGTTTGGACAGGGGTCAAGGGGACACTGAAGCTTTCTTT.

The chain is built from TRBV7-6 and TRBJ1-1, with 8 bases identical to TRBD1. V lost 5 bases to trimming and J lost 1 base; unmatched junction nucleotides: 9. The CDR3 consists of 16 residues. The germline gives CDR1 SGHVS, CDR2 FNYEAQ. CDR3: CASSRDRQNGNTEAFF. The CDR3, as DNA: TGTGCCAGCAGCCGGGACAGGCAGAACGGGAACACTGAAGCTTTCTTT. The whole variable domain, remainder taken from reference TRBV7-6 and TRBJ1-1, is GAGVSQSPRYKVTKRGQDVALRCDPISGHVSLYWYRQALGQGPEFLTYFNYEAQQDKSGLPNDRFSAERPEGSISTLTIQRTEQRDSAMYRCASSRDRQNGNTEAFFGQGTRLTVV.

With regard to this clonotype: An end of the junction differs from the germline gene, which may be a read error. This chain joins TRBV5-1 and TRBJ1-6; D is undetermined. The CDR3 runs 12 residues. From germline, CDR1 is SGHRS and CDR2 YFSETQ. In nucleotides, the CDR3 is TGTGCCAGCGAACAAGATAATTCACCCCCCCACTTT. Its protein product is CASEQDNSPPHF.

The V and J genes are TRBV18 and TRBJ2-1, with unresolved D. The germline V gene encodes CDR1 KGHSH and CDR2 LQKENI. The CDR3 consists of 14 residues. V was trimmed by 0 bases and J by 3 bases, leaving 6 bases between them. CDR3 in amino acids: CASSPPNSYNEQFF. In nucleotides, the CDR3 is TGTGCCAGCTCACCACCAAACAGCTACAATGAGCAGTTCTTC. The variable domain in full, completed from reference TRBV18 and TRBJ2-1, reads NAGVMQNPRHLVRRRGQEARLRCSPMKGHSHVYWYRQLPEEGLKFMVYLQKENIIDESGMPKERFSAEFPKEGPSILRIQQVVRGDSAAYFCASSPPNSYNEQFFGPGTRLTVL.

V and J are TRBV19 and TRBJ1-4; D may be TRBD1 (5 bases). The CDR3 runs to 13 residues. The germline V gene has CDR1 LNHDA and CDR2 SQIVND (reference sequence). V lost 10 bases and J 7 bases, leaving 16 bases between the germline ends. This CDR3 reads CATTPPGGEKLFF. The CDR3, as DNA: TGTGCCACTACTCCTCCGGGGGGTGAAAAACTGTTTTTT. The variable domain in full, completed from reference TRBV19 and TRBJ1-4, reads DGGITQSPKYLFRKEGQNVTLSCEQNLNHDAMYWYRQDPGQGLRLIYYSQIVNDFQKGDIAEGYSVSREKKESFPLTVTSAQKNPTAFYLCATTPPGGEKLFFGSGTQLSVL.

This chain uses TRBV5-1 with TRBJ1-6, with unresolved D. Trimming left V 7 bases short and J 7 bases short, with 15 bases between. The CDR3 totals 14 residues. Per germline, CDR1 SGHRS and CDR2 YFSETQ. The CDR3 region has the DNA TGCGCCAGCGCCAAGGAGGGCGGGAATTCACCCCTCCACTTT. As protein: CASAKEGGNSPLHF.

The chain is built from TRBV19 and TRBJ2-1, with a possible D match to TRBD1 (5 bases). The assigned J gene may be wrong: the sequence end matches TRBJ2-7 better. CDR3 length: 15 amino acids. Per germline, CDR1 LNHDA and CDR2 SQIVND (reference sequence). CDR3 amino acids: CASSTTRTLNYEQYF. For the CDR3, the DNA is TGTGCCAGTAGTACCACCCGGACACTGAACTACGAGCAGTACTTC.

This clonotype came up once. Since a much larger clone is just one base distant, this may be a read error. This chain links TRBV3-1 with TRBJ2-1, with D perhaps given as TRBD1 or TRBD2 (5 bases each). The CDR3 sequence is 13 residues long. Germline V gives CDR1 LGHDT, CDR2 YNNKEL (reference sequence). CDR3 amino acids: CASSQMGVNVQFF. The CDR3 DNA sequence: TGTGCCAGCAGCCAAATGGGGGTTAATGTGCAGTTCTTC.

This sequence joins TRBV5-1 and TRBJ2-5; the D is unclear. Germline V gives CDR1 SGHRS, CDR2 YFSETQ. The CDR3 spans 16 residues. V was clipped by 0 bases and J by 4 bases, with 16 bases between them. The CDR3: CASSLVAGQDRETQYF. CDR3 nucleotide sequence: TGCGCCAGCAGCTTGGTGGCCGGCCAGGACCGAGAGACCCAGTACTTC. Together with reference TRBV5-1 and TRBJ2-5, the CDR3 gives the full variable domain: KAGVTQTPRYLIKTRGQQVTLSCSPISGHRSVSWYQQTPGQGLQFLFEYFSETQRNKGNFPGRFSGRQFSNSRSEMNVSTLELGDSALYLCASSLVAGQDRETQYFGPGTRLLVL.

V gene TRBV7-2 combines with J gene TRBJ1-1; D is possibly TRBD1 (5 bases). Per germline, CDR1 SGHTA and CDR2 FQGNSA. The V and J ends lost 5 bases and 0 bases respectively, with 13 bases between them. The CDR3 has 15 residues. Here the CDR3 DNA reads TGTGCCAGCAGCCTCCCGGGGACCTTGAACACTGAAGCTTTCTTT. Translated: CASSLPGTLNTEAFF.

This sequence joins TRBV10-3 and TRBJ1-5, with TRBD1 identical over 7 bases. The CDR3 is 15 amino acids. Germline V gives CDR1 ENHRY, CDR2 SYGVKD. V gave up 0 bases and J gave up 7 bases; unmatched junction bases: 6. In nucleotides, the CDR3 is TGTGCCATCAGTGAGTCCGACAGGGAGGGACAGCCCCAGCATTTT. Translated, it gives CAISESDREGQPQHF.

The CDR3 loop reads CASSSGLSDTIYF. Here the CDR3 DNA reads TGCGCCAGCAGCTCAGGGCTTTCGGACACCATATATTTT. V gene TRBV5-1 combines with J gene TRBJ1-3; possible D gene TRBD1, 5 bases. This CDR3 has 13 amino acids. CDR1 SGHRS and CDR2 YFSETQ come from the germline V gene. Deletions cut 3 bases from V and 8 bases from J, with 12 bases between. Together with reference TRBV5-1 and TRBJ1-3, the CDR3 gives the full variable domain: KAGVTQTPRYLIKTRGQQVTLSCSPISGHRSVSWYQQTPGQGLQFLFEYFSETQRNKGNFPGRFSGRQFSNSRSEMNVSTLELGDSALYLCASSSGLSDTIYFGEGSWLTVV.

This clonotype came up many times. The chain is built from TRBV12-3 or TRBV12-4 and TRBJ1-5; D remains unclear. V lost 3 bases and J lost 3, with 9 bases in between. The CDR3 is made up of 14 amino acids. The CDR3 bases are TGTGCCAGCAGTTTGAACAGAAACAATCAGCCCCAGCATTTT. Protein product: CASSLNRNNQPQHF.

The rearrangement joins TRBV20-1 to TRBJ2-1; 11 bases are shared with TRBD1. Germline-derived CDR1 and CDR2 are DFQATT and SNEGSKA (reference sequence). Trimming cost V 6 bases and J 7 bases; bases outside gene matches: 5. The CDR3 runs to 13 residues. CDR3 sequence reads: CSAPRDRGNEQFF. CDR3 DNA: TGCAGTGCCCCCAGGGACAGGGGGAATGAGCAGTTCTTC.

This chain connects TRBV9 to TRBJ1-2, with D perhaps matching TRBD1 (5 bases). Germline CDR1 reads SGDLS; CDR2 reads YYNGEE. Trimming shortened V by 5 bases and J by 4 bases, and 18 bases separated the two germline ends. This CDR3 comprises 15 residues. The CDR3 is CASRDLAGGGYGYTF. CDR3 in DNA: TGTGCCAGCAGAGACCTAGCGGGGGGGGGCTATGGCTACACCTTC.

Details on this clonotype: This may be a read error: a much more frequent sequence differs by one nucleotide. CDR3 DNA: TGTGCCAGCAACCAGAACACCGGGGAGCTGTTTTTT. It encodes CASNQNTGELFF. The chain joins TRBV2 to TRBJ2-2; D not certain. In germline, CDR1 is SNHLY, CDR2 FYNNEI. The germline V and J ends were trimmed by 7 bases and 1 base, with 4 bases remaining between them. The CDR3 has 12 residues.

The chain couples TRBV29-1 to TRBJ2-7; D might be TRBD1 (5 bases). Germline CDR1 SQVTM, CDR2 ANQGSEA. The CDR3 spans 13 residues. With 2 bases removed from V and 6 bases from J, the gap between germline ends came to 14 bases. CDR3 coding DNA: TGCAGCGTTGAACGTCAGGGCGGTGCCGAGCAGTACTTC. It encodes CSVERQGGAEQYF.